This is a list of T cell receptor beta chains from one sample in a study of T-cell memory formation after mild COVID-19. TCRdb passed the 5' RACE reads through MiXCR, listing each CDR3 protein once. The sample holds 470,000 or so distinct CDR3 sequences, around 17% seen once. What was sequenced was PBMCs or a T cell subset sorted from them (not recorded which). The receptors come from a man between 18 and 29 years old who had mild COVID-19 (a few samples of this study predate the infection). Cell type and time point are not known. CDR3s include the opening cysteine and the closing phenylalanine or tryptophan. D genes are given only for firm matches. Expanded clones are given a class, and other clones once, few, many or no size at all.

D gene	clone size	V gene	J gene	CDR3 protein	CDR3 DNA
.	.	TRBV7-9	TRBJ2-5	CASRVGGLHGTQYF	TGTGCCAGCAGGGTCGGGGGCCTCCACGGGACCCAGTACTTC
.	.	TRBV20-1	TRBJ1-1	CSARALGAGTEAFF	TGCAGTGCTAGGGCCTTAGGGGCTGGCACTGAAGCTTTCTTT
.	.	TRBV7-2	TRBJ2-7	CASSSGSGAPLEQYF	TGTGCCAGCAGCTCGGGATCAGGGGCCCCGCTGGAGCAGTACTTC
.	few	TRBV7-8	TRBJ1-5	CASSLAGFVDQPQHF	TGTGCCAGCAGCTTAGCAGGGTTTGTGGATCAGCCCCAGCATTTT
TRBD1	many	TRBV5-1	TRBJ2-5	CASSSGQEETQYF	TGCGCCAGCAGCTCCGGACAGGAAGAGACCCAGTACTTC
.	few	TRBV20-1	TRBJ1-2	CSARDRTGEGYTF	TGCAGTGCTAGAGATCGGACTGGGGAAGGCTACACCTTC
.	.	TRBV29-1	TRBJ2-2	CSVAGARTGELLF	TGCAGCGTTGCAGGGGCGCGGACCGGGGAGCTGCTTTTT
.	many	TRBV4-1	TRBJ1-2	CASSQTTETNYGYTF	TGCGCCAGCAGCCAGACGACAGAGACCAACTATGGCTACACCTTC
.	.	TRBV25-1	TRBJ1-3	CASSDAGGNTIYF	TGTGCCAGCAGTGACGCCGGTGGAAACACCATATATTTT
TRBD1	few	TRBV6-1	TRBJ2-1	CASQEGQGVGEQFF	TGTGCCAGCCAAGAGGGACAGGGGGTCGGTGAGCAGTTCTTC
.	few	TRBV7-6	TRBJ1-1	CASFRVDTEAFF	TGTGCCAGCTTCCGGGTAGACACTGAAGCTTTCTTT